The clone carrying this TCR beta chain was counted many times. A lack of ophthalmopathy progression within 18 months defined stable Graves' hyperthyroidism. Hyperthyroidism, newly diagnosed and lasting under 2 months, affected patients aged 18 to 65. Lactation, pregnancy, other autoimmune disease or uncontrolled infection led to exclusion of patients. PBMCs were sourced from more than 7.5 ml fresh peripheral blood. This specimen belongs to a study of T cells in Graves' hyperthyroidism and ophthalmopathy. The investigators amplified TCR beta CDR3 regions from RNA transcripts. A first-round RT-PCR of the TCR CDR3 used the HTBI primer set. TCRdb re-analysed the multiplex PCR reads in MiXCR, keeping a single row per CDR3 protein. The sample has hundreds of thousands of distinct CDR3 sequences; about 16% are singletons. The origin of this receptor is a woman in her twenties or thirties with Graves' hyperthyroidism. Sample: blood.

In DNA, the CDR3 is TGCAGTGCTAGAATAGCGGGAGTGAATGAGCAGTTCTTC. It is translated as CSARIAGVNEQFF. The rearrangement joins TRBV20-1 to TRBJ2-1; 9 nucleotides line up with TRBD2. With V trimmed by 2 bases and J by 7 bases, 3 bases remained unmatched. This CDR3 region has 13 residues. Germline V gene lookup returns CDR1 DFQATT and CDR2 SNEGSKA (reference sequence).